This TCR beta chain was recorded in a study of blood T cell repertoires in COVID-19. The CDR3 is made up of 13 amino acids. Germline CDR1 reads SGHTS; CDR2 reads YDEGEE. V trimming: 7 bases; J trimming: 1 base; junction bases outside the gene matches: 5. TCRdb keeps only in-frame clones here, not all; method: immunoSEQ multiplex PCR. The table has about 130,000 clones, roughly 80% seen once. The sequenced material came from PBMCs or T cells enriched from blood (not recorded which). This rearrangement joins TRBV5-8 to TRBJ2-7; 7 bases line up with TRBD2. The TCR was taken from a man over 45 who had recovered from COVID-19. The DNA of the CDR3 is TGTGCCAGCGGTCGGGGGGTGTCCTACGAGCAGTACTTC. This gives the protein CASGRGVSYEQYF.